Each of the 20 T cell receptor beta chains below was sequenced from the same sample in a study of blood T cell repertoires in COVID-19. Only in-frame clones appear in the TCRdb table, and some are missing; sequencing was by immunoSEQ multiplex PCR. The table records over 60,000 clones, more than 75% of them present only once. Sequencing input: peripheral blood. The receptors come from a woman of 80 years or more with active or convalescent COVID-19.

CDR3 sequence reads: CASSQEVRGEKLFF. The CDR3 DNA reads TGTGCCAGCAGCCAAGAGGTCCGCGGCGAAAAACTGTTTTTT. The chain uses TRBV3-1 (or the pseudogene TRBV3-2) and TRBJ1-4; D uncertain. Trimming pared 0 bases from V and 8 bases from J, leaving 10 bases between. Germline CDR1 and CDR2: LGHDT and YNNKEL (reference sequence). The CDR3 is 14 residues long.

The chain has TRBV6-5 and TRBJ2-3, with D maybe TRBD2 (5 bases). Germline assignment: CDR1 MNHEY and CDR2 SVGAGI. V dropped 5 bases and J dropped 0 bases, with 9 bases sitting between them. CDR3 length: 14 residues. Here the CDR3 reads CASSPGESTDTQYF. The CDR3 DNA is TGTGCCAGCAGTCCCGGGGAGAGCACAGATACGCAGTATTTT.

V and J are TRBV4-3 and TRBJ2-3; TRBD2 is a possible D gene (6 bases). The CDR3 sequence is 16 residues long. CDR1 and CDR2 (germline): LGHNA, YSLEER. With 0 bases removed from V and 1 base from J, the gap between germline ends came to 11 bases. CDR3 in amino acids: CASSQDTGGGTDTQYF. The CDR3 DNA reads as TGCGCCAGCAGCCAAGATACCGGCGGGGGCACAGATACGCAGTATTTT.

J is TRBJ1-2 and V is TRBV10-3; 7 bases map to TRBD1. Germline V gene sequence: CDR1 ENHRY, CDR2 SYGVKD. The CDR3 has 13 amino acids. V was clipped by 4 bases and J by 1 base; unmatched bases: 0. The CDR3 loop reads CAISGDSNYGYTF. The CDR3 nucleotides read TGTGCCATCAGTGGGGACAGTAACTATGGCTACACCTTC.

The V gene is TRBV19, the J gene TRBJ1-6, with D possibly matching TRBD1 (6 bases). Germline V lookup: CDR1 LNHDA, CDR2 SQIVND (reference sequence). This CDR3 region has 13 residues. The V end lost 5 bases, the J end lost 11 bases, and 13 bases lay between the germline ends. The CDR3 reads CASSYPGTTPLHF. CDR3 bases: TGTGCCAGTAGTTACCCCGGGACAACACCCCTCCACTTT. The whole variable domain, remainder taken from reference TRBV19 and TRBJ1-6, is DGGITQSPKYLFRKEGQNVTLSCEQNLNHDAMYWYRQDPGQGLRLIYYSQIVNDFQKGDIAEGYSVSREKKESFPLTVTSAQKNPTAFYLCASSYPGTTPLHFGNGTRLTVT.

J is TRBJ2-7 and V is TRBV6-5; 7 bases fit TRBD1. V was clipped by 5 bases and J by 3 bases; unmatched bases: 7. Germline V CDR1 and CDR2: MNHEY, SVGAGI. This CDR3 has 14 amino acids. This chain's CDR3 is CASSLWTGFYEQYF. The CDR3 region has the DNA TGTGCCAGCAGTCTGTGGACAGGATTCTACGAGCAGTACTTC.

CDR3 in amino acids: CASSFYGGSRETQYF. The CDR3 DNA reads as TGTGCCAGCAGTTTCTACGGGGGGTCCCGGGAGACCCAGTACTTC. The J gene is TRBJ2-5, the V gene TRBV28, with TRBD2 identical over 7 bases. In germline, CDR1 is MDHEN, CDR2 SYDVKM. Trimming removed 3 bases from V and 5 bases from J; junction bases left unmatched: 9. The CDR3 has 15 amino acids.

J is TRBJ2-3 and V is TRBV7-2; D is possibly TRBD2 (6 bases). The germline CDR1 and CDR2 sequences are SGHTA and FQGNSA. The CDR3 has 16 residues. Trimming removed 3 bases at V and 4 bases at J, with 17 bases between. This chain's CDR3 is CASSFNSGPIADTQYF. DNA for the CDR3: TGTGCCAGCAGCTTCAACAGCGGGCCGATAGCAGATACGCAGTATTTT.

The V call is TRBV6-4, the J call TRBJ2-2, with a tentative D call TRBD2 (5 bases). V was clipped by 0 bases and J by 7 bases, with 12 bases between them. The CDR3 sequence is 15 residues long. CDR1 MRHNA and CDR2 SNTAGT come from the germline V gene. The CDR3 nucleotides are TGTGCCAGCAGTGACTCGAGACGGGGTAACGGGGAGCTGTTTTTT. This codes for CASSDSRRGNGELFF.

The genes are TRBV28 and TRBJ2-7; 7 bases are shared with TRBD1. V lost 8 bases, J lost 6 bases, and 13 bases stayed unmatched. The CDR3 has 14 residues. Germline V lookup: CDR1 MDHEN, CDR2 SYDVKM. This CDR3 is CASGRDREVSEQYF. For the CDR3, the DNA is TGTGCCAGCGGACGGGACAGAGAAGTCTCCGAGCAGTACTTC.

The V and J genes are TRBV27 and TRBJ1-5, with D perhaps TRBD1 (5 bases). CDR1 and CDR2 from the germline V gene are MNHEY and SMNVEV (reference sequence). Trimming removed 6 bases from V and 3 bases from J, with 12 bases in between. The CDR3 totals 14 residues. The CDR3 is CASRLTGLNQPQHF. The CDR3 DNA sequence: TGTGCCAGCAGACTAACAGGTCTCAATCAGCCCCAGCATTTT.

The rearrangement joins TRBV9 to TRBJ1-2; D may be TRBD1 (5 bases). V was clipped by 2 bases and J by 2 bases, with 7 bases between them. Germline V gene lookup returns CDR1 SGDLS and CDR2 YYNGEE. The CDR3 length is 13 residues. This CDR3 is CASSVSGNYGYTF. The CDR3 DNA follows: TGTGCCAGCAGCGTCTCAGGGAACTATGGCTACACCTTC.

V is TRBV9 and J is TRBJ2-7, with D perhaps matching TRBD1 (5 bases). CDR3 length: 14 residues. CDR1 is SGDLS and CDR2 is YYNGEE in the germline V gene. V was trimmed by 0 bases and J by 4 bases, leaving 11 bases between them. The CDR3 protein is CASSVDDRVYEQYF. The CDR3 bases are TGTGCCAGCAGCGTAGATGACAGAGTGTACGAGCAGTACTTC.

This clone was counted once. The V gene is TRBV6-5, the J gene TRBJ2-1; 11 nucleotides align to TRBD2. The CDR3 runs 14 residues. The germline V gene has CDR1 MNHEY and CDR2 SVGAGI. V lost 10 bases and J lost 3; bases outside the gene matches: 5. The DNA for the CDR3 is TGTGCCACCGTAGCGGGGGGGATCTACAATGAGCAGTTCTTC. This codes for CATVAGGIYNEQFF.

The rearrangement joins TRBV28 to TRBJ1-6, with 9 bases aligning to TRBD1. The germline V gene has CDR1 MDHEN and CDR2 SYDVKM. The CDR3 has 14 amino acids. Trimming removed 2 bases from V and 12 bases from J; junction bases left unmatched: 5. The CDR3 here is CASSLGGQGGPLHF. For the CDR3, the DNA is TGTGCCAGCAGTTTAGGGGGACAGGGCGGACCCCTCCACTTT.

V and J are TRBV28 and TRBJ2-1; the D is unclear. The CDR3 loop spans 11 amino acids. Germline CDR1 is MDHEN and CDR2 is SYDVKM. Trimming cost V 6 bases and J 2 bases, with 2 bases left between them. In DNA, the CDR3 is TGTGCCAGCAGCGCCTACAATGAGCAGTTCTTC. This translates into CASSAYNEQFF.

The chain combines TRBV5-6 with TRBJ2-1; 9 positions agree with TRBD2. The V gene's germline CDR1 is SGHDT and CDR2 YYEEEE. J gave up 4 bases and V 6 bases, and 5 bases lay outside the gene matches. The CDR3 loop spans 14 amino acids. The CDR3 protein is CASKLAGFYNEQFF. For the CDR3, the DNA is TGTGCCAGCAAACTAGCGGGCTTTTACAATGAGCAGTTCTTC. Combining the CDR3 with reference TRBV5-6 and TRBJ2-1 gives the whole variable domain DAGVTQSPTHLIKTRGQQVTLRCSPKSGHDTVSWYQQALGQGPQFIFQYYEEEERQRGNFPDRFSGHQFPNYSSELNVNALLLGDSALYLCASKLAGFYNEQFFGPGTRLTVL.

V and J are TRBV6-6 and TRBJ1-2; D is perhaps TRBD1 (6 bases). Per germline, CDR1 MNHNY and CDR2 SVGAGI (reference sequence). The CDR3 runs to 12 residues. Trimming pared 6 bases from V and 7 bases from J, leaving 12 bases between. The CDR3 DNA reads as TGTGCCAGCAGGCAGGACAGTTCTGGCTACACCTTC. Translated: CASRQDSSGYTF.

The chain is built from TRBV7-3 and TRBJ2-1; D is ambiguous. The CDR3 contains 13 residues. The germline CDR1 and CDR2 sequences are SGHTA and FQGTGA. V lost 5 bases and J 0 bases, leaving 5 bases between the germline ends. The DNA of the CDR3 is TGTGCCAGCAGCCCCAGCTCCTACAATGAGCAGTTCTTC. It translates to CASSPSSYNEQFF. The full variable domain, in which reference TRBV7-3 and TRBJ2-1 provide the parts outside the CDR3, is GAGVSQTPSNKVTEKGKYVELRCDPISGHTALYWYRQSLGQGPEFLIYFQGTGAADDSGLPNDRFFAVRPEGSVSTLKIQRTERGDSAVYLCASSPSSYNEQFFGPGTRLTVL.

This sequence joins TRBV5-1 and TRBJ2-3, with 8 bases fitting TRBD1. J lost 3 bases, V lost 5 bases, and 5 bases had no gene match. The germline CDR1 and CDR2 sequences are SGHRS and YFSETQ. The CDR3 covers 14 residues. Here the CDR3 reads CASRATGGTDTQYF. Here the CDR3 DNA reads TGCGCCAGCAGAGCTACAGGGGGAACAGATACGCAGTATTTT.